This TCR beta chain appears in the sequencing data of a study of neoadjuvant nivolumab and ipilimumab in lung cancer. Points from the study as a whole: From pretherapy to surgery, tumor richness and clonality rose with dual therapy.

Germline assignment: CDR1 SGHRS and CDR2 YFSETQ. V was trimmed by 4 bases and J by 3 bases, leaving 23 bases between them. CDR3 size: 17 residues. Concerning this clone itself: The antigen is unknown.

Libraries were prepared by immunoSEQ multiplex PCR; TCRdb keeps only in-frame clonotypes and omits some of them. This sample has 13,000 or so clones; approximately 96% occur once, and the top ten carry 2.5%. This sample comprised peripheral blood, obtained after neoadjuvant nivolumab, alone or with ipilimumab, at or shortly before surgery. The receptor was isolated from an adult with non-small cell lung cancer. V gene TRBV5-1 combines with J gene TRBJ2-7; tentative D call: TRBD2 (8 bases). CDR3 in amino acids: CASSRGGQPILNYEQYF. For the CDR3, the DNA is TGCGCCAGCAGCCGGGGGGGACAGCCCATTCTTAACTACGAGCAGTACTTC. The full variable domain, with the rest looked up from reference TRBV5-1 and TRBJ2-7, is KAGVTQTPRYLIKTRGQQVTLSCSPISGHRSVSWYQQTPGQGLQFLFEYFSETQRNKGNFPGRFSGRQFSNSRSEMNVSTLELGDSALYLCASSRGGQPILNYEQYFGPGTRLTVT.